Listed here are 21 T cell receptor beta chains from one sample, sequenced in a study of T-cell reconstitution after alpha-beta-depleted transplantation in children. The TCRbeta library was prepared with unique molecular identifiers. TCRdb itself ran the PCR reads through MiXCR, one entry per CDR3 protein. Of just under 350,000 distinct CDR3 sequences detected, around 15% appear once; the ten largest clones hold just over 40%. This specimen was PBMCs, mostly from graft donor cells, taken 360 days after TCRalphabeta/CD19-depleted stem cell transplant. These receptors were taken from a male patient aged 2 to 10 who had a stem cell transplant for acute lymphoblastic leukemia, so the T cells may come from the graft donor.

A remark on this clonotype: The junction departs from germline at one end; a sequencing error may be responsible. This sequence joins TRBV7-9 and TRBJ2-1; D possibly uses TRBD1 or TRBD2 (5 bases each). Germline CDR1 reads SEHNR; CDR2 reads FQNEAQ (reference sequence). This CDR3 region has 16 residues. CDR3 protein: CAGSLARGHQYNEQFF. DNA of the CDR3: TGTGCCGGCAGCTTAGCGCGTGGACACCAATACAATGAGCAGTTCTTC.

This chain uses TRBV25-1 with TRBJ2-6; D not resolved. V lost 6 bases to trimming and J lost 0 bases, with 15 bases between them. CDR1 is MGHDK, CDR2 SYGVNS, per germline. The length of the CDR3 is 17 residues. The CDR3 region has the DNA TGTGCCAGCAGCCCCACGCTCGACTGCTCTGGGGCCAACGTCCTGACTTTC. Its translation: CASSPTLDCSGANVLTF.

The chain joins TRBV2 to TRBJ2-7; no reliable D call. With 8 bases removed from V and 4 bases from J, the gap between germline ends came to 9 bases. Germline V gene sequence: CDR1 SNHLY, CDR2 FYNNEI. The CDR3 runs 11 residues. Here the CDR3 DNA reads TGTGCCAGCCGCCTCGGATACGAGCAGTACTTC. It translates to CASRLGYEQYF.

This clonotype was detected ten times or more. V usage is TRBV10-3 and J usage is TRBJ2-3; TRBD2 is a possible D gene (6 bases). V was clipped by 9 bases and J by 3 bases, with 19 bases between them. Germline loops: CDR1 ENHRY, CDR2 SYGVKD. The CDR3 totals 15 residues. The CDR3 loop is CAINKRAVSTDTQYF. In DNA form, the CDR3 reads TGTGCCATAAATAAGCGGGCGGTATCTACAGATACGCAGTATTTT.

The genes are TRBV12-3 or TRBV12-4 and TRBJ1-1; the match to TRBD1 covers 7 bases. The length of the CDR3 is 17 residues. V lost 3 bases, J lost 1 base, and 11 bases stayed unmatched. The CDR3 spells CASSFFYPGGPNTEAFF. As DNA, the CDR3 is TGTGCCAGCAGTTTTTTTTATCCAGGGGGTCCGAACACTGAAGCTTTCTTT.

The gene calls are TRBV7-3 and TRBJ2-1, with 7 nucleotides matching TRBD2. The CDR3 totals 15 residues. Per germline, CDR1 SGHTA and CDR2 FQGTGA. With V trimmed by 5 bases and J by 9 bases, 13 bases remained unmatched. This CDR3 reads CASSPRLAGIGEQFF. CDR3 DNA sequence: TGTGCCAGCAGCCCCAGACTAGCAGGAATAGGTGAGCAGTTCTTC.

In this sample, this clonotype turned up a few times. J is TRBJ1-6 and V is TRBV20-1; 9 bases agree with TRBD1. Germline V gives CDR1 DFQATT, CDR2 SNEGSKA (reference sequence). V shed 1 base and J 6 bases; nucleotides not matched to a gene: 7. This CDR3 has 16 amino acids. CDR3 in DNA: TGCAGTGCTAGAGCGGTTCGACAGGGGGGTAATTCACCCCTCCACTTT. Its translation is CSARAVRQGGNSPLHF.

The chain employs TRBV7-2 and TRBJ2-2; 7 bases line up with TRBD2. Germline assignment: CDR1 SGHTA and CDR2 FQGNSA. The CDR3 is 16 residues long. With 1 base clipped from V and 1 base from J, the junction kept 3 bases outside the gene matches. The CDR3 loop is CASSLEASGNTGELFF. DNA for the CDR3: TGTGCCAGCAGCTTAGAGGCTAGCGGGAACACCGGGGAGCTGTTTTTT.

This clonotype was counted a few times. A junction boundary mismatches the germline segment, possibly from a read error. V and J are TRBV6-2 or TRBV6-3 and TRBJ2-3, with TRBD2 identical over 7 bases. The CDR3 length is 15 residues. Germline loops: CDR1 MNHEY, CDR2 SVGEGT. This CDR3 is CASSYWPLGRYTQYF. CDR3 DNA sequence: TGTGCCAGCAGCTACTGGCCCCTCGGGAGGTATACGCAGTATTTT.

This clonotype occurred many times. The CDR3 DNA sequence: TGCGCCAGCAGCTTGATTCTCACTCCGCGGGGAGTACCCGGGGAGCTGTTTTTT. Amino acid sequence: CASSLILTPRGVPGELFF. The chain employs TRBV5-1 and TRBJ2-2; perhaps TRBD2 as D (6 bases). V was pared by 1 base and J by 6 bases, with 22 bases between. This CDR3 comprises 18 residues. CDR1 is SGHRS and CDR2 is YFSETQ in the germline V gene. Complete variable domain (other parts from reference TRBV5-1 and TRBJ2-2): KAGVTQTPRYLIKTRGQQVTLSCSPISGHRSVSWYQQTPGQGLQFLFEYFSETQRNKGNFPGRFSGRQFSNSRSEMNVSTLELGDSALYLCASSLILTPRGVPGELFFGEGSRLTVL.

This clonotype showed up many times. V and J are TRBV4-2 and TRBJ2-7; possibly TRBD2 for D (6 bases). Trimming took off 2 bases at V and 12 bases at J, with 20 bases between the two ends. Germline V CDR1 and CDR2: LGHNA, YNFKEQ. CDR3 length: 14 amino acids. CDR3 bases: TGTGCCAGCAGCCAAATCGGAGGGGATTTGGCTATGTACTTC. Translating gives CASSQIGGDLAMYF.

This clonotype was found a few times. V usage is TRBV15 and J usage is TRBJ2-1; D not certain. V was pared by 0 bases and J by 4 bases, with 10 bases between. The CDR3 extends over 15 amino acids. CDR1 is LNHNV and CDR2 is YYDKDF in the germline V gene (reference sequence). The CDR3, as DNA: TGTGCCACCAGCAGAGAAAGAGTTGGGTACAATGAGCAGTTCTTC. Protein product: CATSRERVGYNEQFF.

This clonotype was seen a handful of times. This rearrangement joins TRBV15 to TRBJ2-3, with D tentatively TRBD1 (5 bases). Germline assignment: CDR1 LNHNV and CDR2 YYDKDF (reference sequence). V was shortened by 1 base and J by 2 bases, with 10 bases between the two germline ends. The CDR3 loop spans 15 amino acids. In nucleotides, the CDR3 is TGTGCCACCAGCAGAGGGAAGGGGTCCACAGATACGCAGTATTTT. Protein product: CATSRGKGSTDTQYF.

At least ten counts were recorded for this clonotype. J is TRBJ1-4 and V is TRBV7-2; 9 bases agree with TRBD1. V lost 3 bases, J lost 4 bases, and 12 bases stayed unmatched. This CDR3 has 18 residues. CDR1 is SGHTA and CDR2 is FQGNSA in the germline V gene. DNA for the CDR3: TGTGCCAGCAGCTTCCACAGGGGGCGCGGAGGTCGTAATGAAAAACTGTTTTTT. It codes for CASSFHRGRGGRNEKLFF.

For the CDR3, the DNA is TGTGCCAGCGGGCTCGGGGTGGTTGCGGACACTGAAGCTTTCTTT. The encoded protein is CASGLGVVADTEAFF. The chain is built from TRBV6-1 and TRBJ1-1; no clear D. The CDR3 is made up of 15 amino acids. Trimming cost V 8 bases and J 3 bases, with 19 bases left between them. Germline CDR1 MNHNS, CDR2 SASEGT.

This clonotype showed up just a few times. The V call is TRBV4-1, the J call TRBJ2-3; 13 bases match TRBD2. Per germline, CDR1 MGHRA and CDR2 YSYEKL. J gave up 2 bases and V 2 bases, and 13 bases lay outside the gene matches. The CDR3 is 20 residues long. In nucleotides, the CDR3 is TGCGCCAGCAGCCAAAGAAAACTAGCGGGAGGGCCGTTTAACACAGATACGCAGTATTTT. Encoded protein: CASSQRKLAGGPFNTDTQYF.

The V and J genes are TRBV28 and TRBJ2-7, with 7 nucleotides matching TRBD1. The CDR3 covers 16 residues. Germline lookup yields CDR1 MDHEN and CDR2 SYDVKM. J lost 4 bases, V lost 6 bases, and 15 bases had no gene match. Here the CDR3 reads CASRWDSRHPLYEQYF. The CDR3 DNA reads as TGTGCCAGCAGATGGGACAGCCGACACCCACTGTACGAGCAGTACTTC.

J is TRBJ2-7 and V is TRBV4-3; unclear D gene. V gave up 1 base and J gave up 1 base, with 14 bases separating them. Germline-derived CDR1 and CDR2 are LGHNA and YSLEER. This CDR3 region has 16 residues. The chain's CDR3 is CASSQAITRPSYEQYF. The CDR3 DNA follows: TGCGCCAGCAGCCAAGCGATTACGAGGCCTTCCTACGAGCAGTACTTC.

This clonotype was seen many times. The V and J genes are TRBV11-2 and TRBJ2-1; 8 nucleotides line up with TRBD2. With V trimmed by 4 bases and J by 8 bases, 10 bases remained unmatched. Germline CDR1 SGHAT, CDR2 FQNNGV. The CDR3 length is 15 residues. The CDR3: CASSSLAGGSYEQFF. The CDR3 DNA reads as TGTGCCAGCAGCTCCCTTGCGGGAGGAAGTTATGAGCAGTTCTTC.

The rearrangement joins TRBV4-1 to TRBJ1-1; 7 positions agree with TRBD1. V shed 3 bases and J 6 bases; nucleotides not matched to a gene: 22. The CDR3 runs 19 residues. CDR1 MGHRA and CDR2 YSYEKL come from the germline V gene. In nucleotides, the CDR3 is TGCGCCAGCAGCCACGAGGCAGGGACAGCAGACTACCTCCGGTCTGAAGCTTTCTTT. Amino acid sequence: CASSHEAGTADYLRSEAFF.

This clonotype turned up a few times. J is TRBJ1-5 and V is TRBV12-5; perhaps TRBD1 as D (6 bases). V was cut by 3 bases and J by 0 bases, with 9 bases left in between. Germline assignment: CDR1 LGHNT and CDR2 FRNRAP. The CDR3 spans 15 residues. The chain's CDR3 is CASGLGTPSNQPQHF. CDR3 nucleotide sequence: TGTGCTAGTGGTTTAGGGACACCTAGCAATCAGCCCCAGCATTTT.